This entry lists 21 T cell receptor beta chains sequenced from one sample in a study of CD8 T cells in ankylosing spondylitis. General study findings and limits: There was a TCR beta motif, made of fewer than 10 highly homologous variants, that appeared characteristic of ankylosing spondylitis blood.

These receptors' targets are unknown. Each CDR3 protein gets one entry after TCRdb re-called the 5' RACE reads with MiXCR. This table holds roughly 490,000 distinct CDR3 sequences, roughly 5% found once. Sequenced material: blood, either unsorted or a sorted T cell fraction (not recorded which). Receptors originate from a male donor with ankylosing spondylitis.

This chain links TRBV20-1 with TRBJ2-1; D is unresolved. CDR1 and CDR2 (germline): DFQATT, SNEGSKA (reference sequence). Trimming took off 5 bases at V and 2 bases at J, with 7 bases between the two ends. This CDR3 contains 12 residues. The CDR3 reads CSARITYNEQFF. The CDR3 DNA follows: TGCAGTGCTCGGATAACCTACAATGAGCAGTTCTTC.

The chain uses TRBV21-1 and TRBJ1-5; the table's D gene call, TRBD1, was not cross checked with the DNA. TRBV21-1 is marked as a pseudogene. The CDR3 length is 18 residues. CDR3 loop: CASSKGRTRDSRNQPQHF. The CDR3 region has the DNA TGTGCCAGCAGCAAAGGTAGGACCCGGGACAGTCGCAATCAGCCCCAGCATTTT.

There are many counts of this clonotype. V usage is TRBV20-1 and J usage is TRBJ1-4; tentative D call: TRBD1 (5 bases). CDR1 and CDR2 from the germline V gene are DFQATT and SNEGSKA (reference sequence). Trimming removed 5 bases from V and 11 bases from J, with 18 bases in between. This CDR3 has 13 amino acids. As DNA, the CDR3 is TGCAGTGCTGCCCAGACGGGGCTCGGGAAACTGTTTTTT. This translates into CSAAQTGLGKLFF.

Concerning this clonotype itself: The junction departs from germline at one end; a sequencing error may be responsible. This rearrangement joins TRBV7-7 to TRBJ2-1; D possibly corresponds to TRBD2 (5 bases). This CDR3 has 18 residues. The V gene's germline CDR1 is SSHAT and CDR2 FNYEAQ (reference sequence). The CDR3 nucleotides are TGTGCTAGCAGCCCTGTGCCCGCCGGGATGCTGACTCGGGGTGAGCAGTTCTTC. Protein: CASSPVPAGMLTRGEQFF.

This clonotype was seen more than once but under ten times. The chain links TRBV28 to TRBJ2-7; tentative D call: TRBD2 (7 bases). This CDR3 is built from 15 residues. Germline V lookup: CDR1 MDHEN, CDR2 SYDVKM. V was cut by 6 bases and J by 5 bases, with 20 bases left in between. In DNA, the CDR3 is TGTGCCAGCAGCCCCTTCCGAGGGGGGGTGAACGAGCAGTACTTC. It translates to CASSPFRGGVNEQYF.

This clonotype has a count of ten or more. The chain employs TRBV28 and TRBJ2-7; 7 bases agree with TRBD2. The CDR3 sequence is 14 residues long. J lost 6 bases, V lost 6 bases, and 11 bases had no gene match. Germline V gene lookup returns CDR1 MDHEN and CDR2 SYDVKM. CDR3 residues: CASRPFGRSGEQYF. CDR3 bases: TGTGCCAGCAGGCCCTTCGGGAGGTCGGGCGAGCAGTACTTC. The variable domain in full, with the rest retrieved from reference TRBV28 and TRBJ2-7, is DVKVTQSSRYLVKRTGEKVFLECVQDMDHENMFWYRQDPGLGLRLIYFSYDVKMKEKGDIPEGYSVSREKKERFSLILESASTNQTSMYLCASRPFGRSGEQYFGPGTRLTVT.

This clonotype was found many times. The chain uses TRBV7-2 and TRBJ1-1; D perhaps matches TRBD1 (5 bases). V dropped 5 bases and J dropped 4 bases, with 11 bases sitting between them. Germline values: CDR1 SGHTA, CDR2 FQGNSA. This CDR3 has 13 residues. CDR3 sequence: CASSLRVGTEAFF. CDR3 DNA: TGTGCCAGCAGCCTCAGGGTCGGCACTGAAGCTTTCTTT.

This clonotype was found many times. This chain connects TRBV9 to TRBJ1-2, with 8 bases that match TRBD1. The ends lost 3 bases at V and 2 bases at J; junction bases unmatched: 0. CDR3 length equals 13 residues. Germline V gene sequence: CDR1 SGDLS, CDR2 YYNGEE. In DNA form, the CDR3 reads TGTGCCAGCAGCGGACAGGGGAACTATGGCTACACCTTC. Amino acids: CASSGQGNYGYTF.

This clonotype was recorded many times. The chain uses TRBV5-1 and TRBJ2-2; the D is unclear. Trimming took off 2 bases at V and 3 bases at J, with 11 bases between the two ends. Germline values: CDR1 SGHRS, CDR2 YFSETQ. The CDR3 has 15 residues. The DNA for the CDR3 is TGCGCCAGCAGCTTAGGCAGAAGCGACACCGGGGAGCTGTTTTTT. It translates to CASSLGRSDTGELFF.

In this sample, this clonotype turned up many times. The chain couples TRBV11-1 to TRBJ1-2; D possibly corresponds to TRBD1 (5 bases). This CDR3 has 18 amino acids. The V gene's germline CDR1 is SGHAT and CDR2 FQDESV (reference sequence). V lost 1 base and J 6 bases, leaving 24 bases between the germline ends. The CDR3 DNA is TGTGCCAGCAGCTTAGGTTTCGATCCGGGACCCGAGGGGCATGGCTACACCTTC. This gives the protein CASSLGFDPGPEGHGYTF.

Comments on this clonotype: At one of its ends the junction is not consistent with the germline gene, which may arise from a read error. The chain recombines TRBV9 with TRBJ2-7; either TRBD1 or TRBD2 may supply D (6 bases each). Per the germline V gene, CDR1 is SGDLS and CDR2 is YYNGEE. This CDR3 has 13 residues. CDR3 DNA sequence: TGTGCCAGCAGCTTGGGGGGCCCCTACAAGCAGTACTTC. Translated, it gives CASSLGGPYKQYF.

Many counts were recorded for this clonotype. This chain links TRBV20-1 with TRBJ1-1; no reliable D call. Germline V gene lookup returns CDR1 DFQATT and CDR2 SNEGSKA (reference sequence). V was cut by 7 bases and J by 0 bases, with 9 bases left in between. The CDR3 has 12 amino acids. The chain's CDR3 is CSGLYLNTEAFF. CDR3 DNA sequence: TGCAGTGGGCTATATTTGAACACTGAAGCTTTCTTT.

This clonotype was detected ten times or more. The chain has TRBV5-1 and TRBJ2-5; a possible D gene is TRBD2 (6 bases). Germline CDR1 is SGHRS and CDR2 is YFSETQ. CDR3 length: 15 residues. Trimming stripped 2 bases from V and 2 bases from J, with 13 bases between. CDR3 sequence: CASSFRSGRQETQYF. The DNA for the CDR3 is TGCGCCAGCAGCTTCCGGTCAGGGAGGCAAGAGACCCAGTACTTC. Together with reference TRBV5-1 and TRBJ2-5, the CDR3 gives the full variable domain: KAGVTQTPRYLIKTRGQQVTLSCSPISGHRSVSWYQQTPGQGLQFLFEYFSETQRNKGNFPGRFSGRQFSNSRSEMNVSTLELGDSALYLCASSFRSGRQETQYFGPGTRLLVL.

This clonotype was found a few times. The chain employs TRBV7-9 and TRBJ2-3; 9 positions match TRBD1. V shed 1 base, J shed 4 bases, and the junction held 6 bases outside the gene matches. This CDR3 is built from 16 residues. From germline, CDR1 is SEHNR and CDR2 FQNEAQ (reference sequence). CDR3 sequence: CASSLVRDRDSDTQYF. CDR3 DNA sequence: TGTGCCAGCAGCTTAGTTCGGGACAGGGACTCAGATACGCAGTATTTT.

A remark on this clonotype: A clone one base away is much larger, so this may be a read error. The genes are TRBV6-2 or TRBV6-3 and TRBJ1-5; no reliable D call. The CDR3 has 14 residues. V lost 7 bases and J 4 bases, leaving 14 bases between the germline ends. Germline values: CDR1 MNHEY, CDR2 SVGEGT. Written as DNA, the CDR3 is TGTGCCAGCACTGGAGGGTATAGGAATCAGCCCCAGCATTTT. Translated, it gives CASTGGYRNQPQHF.

The V call is TRBV11-3, the J call TRBJ2-2; D is possibly TRBD1 or TRBD2 (5 bases each). Germline CDR1 and CDR2: SGHNT and YENEEA. V lost 5 bases, J lost 4 bases, and 11 bases lay in between. There are 14 residues in the CDR3. Here the CDR3 DNA reads TGTGCCAGCAGCCGCCTGGGGACCACCGGGGAGCTGTTTTTT. Its translation: CASSRLGTTGELFF. The whole variable domain, filled in from reference TRBV11-3 and TRBJ2-2, reads EAGVVQSPRYKIIEKKQPVAFWCNPISGHNTLYWYLQNLGQGPELLIRYENEEAVDDSQLPKDRFSAERLKGVDSTLKIQPAELGDSAVYLCASSRLGTTGELFFGEGSRLTVL.

The CDR3 nucleotides are TGCGCCAGCAGCTCCGGGACAACTGGGGCCAACGTCCTGACTTTC. It yields the protein CASSSGTTGANVLTF. The chain recombines TRBV5-1 with TRBJ2-6, with D perhaps TRBD1 (6 bases). The CDR3 loop spans 15 amino acids. Germline values: CDR1 SGHRS, CDR2 YFSETQ. Between the trimmed V and J ends, which lost 3 bases and 2 bases, there was a span of 9 bases.

The sample holds many counts of this clonotype. This chain links TRBV28 with TRBJ2-1; 13 bases are shared with TRBD2. The ends lost 6 bases at V and 7 bases at J; junction bases unmatched: 12. The CDR3 has 17 residues. Germline V lookup: CDR1 MDHEN, CDR2 SYDVKM. In nucleotides, the CDR3 is TGTGCCAGCAGCACCTTTACACTAGCGGGGGGGCGGAATGAGCAGTTCTTC. Its protein is CASSTFTLAGGRNEQFF. Based on the CDR3 plus reference TRBV28 and TRBJ2-1, the full variable domain is DVKVTQSSRYLVKRTGEKVFLECVQDMDHENMFWYRQDPGLGLRLIYFSYDVKMKEKGDIPEGYSVSREKKERFSLILESASTNQTSMYLCASSTFTLAGGRNEQFFGPGTRLTVL.

This clonotype was observed at least ten times. The J gene is TRBJ2-7, the V gene TRBV5-1; 10 nucleotides align to TRBD2. CDR1 and CDR2 from the germline V gene are SGHRS and YFSETQ. V was clipped by 0 bases and J by 5 bases; unmatched bases: 8. This CDR3 contains 16 residues. CDR3 in amino acids: CASSLAEFSGGHEQYF. CDR3 bases: TGCGCCAGCAGCTTGGCCGAGTTTAGCGGGGGGCACGAGCAGTACTTC.

This clonotype was counted ten times or more. The CDR3 sequence is CASSPANQETQYF. The CDR3 DNA reads TGTGCCAGCAGCCCGGCGAACCAAGAGACCCAGTACTTC. The V gene is TRBV11-2, the J gene TRBJ2-5; no reliable D call. Trimming removed 5 bases at V and 0 bases at J, with 7 bases between. In germline, CDR1 is SGHAT, CDR2 FQNNGV. This CDR3 spans 13 amino acids.

This clonotype was observed many times. This chain connects TRBV9 to TRBJ2-1, with TRBD2 matching 9 bases. The J segment lost 4 bases and the V segment lost 3 bases, leaving 5 bases of the junction unmatched. The V gene's germline CDR1 is SGDLS and CDR2 YYNGEE. There are 15 residues in the CDR3. The CDR3 loop reads CASSALSGGYNEQFF. CDR3 sequence (DNA): TGTGCCAGCAGCGCCCTTAGCGGGGGATACAATGAGCAGTTCTTC.